One and the same sample provided the 22 T cell receptor beta chains below, sequenced in a study of sequential checkpoint blockade in melanoma. Documented treatment: randomized to nivolumab then ipilimumab (arm A) or the reverse (arm B). Some clones are missing from TCRdb's copy, which holds only in-frame ones; the method was immunoSEQ multiplex PCR. The sample has tens of thousands of clones; around two thirds are singletons. Sequenced here: CD8+ T cells sorted from blood (inferred from file names), sampled from a patient given nivolumab and ipilimumab in sequence. The source of these receptors is a human donor with melanoma.

The chain links TRBV4-2 to TRBJ2-2; 11 bases line up with TRBD2. There are 14 residues in the CDR3. CDR1 LGHNA and CDR2 YNFKEQ come from the germline V gene. With 5 bases clipped from V and 6 bases from J, the junction kept 2 bases outside the gene matches. The chain's CDR3 is CASSFSGGAGELFF. As DNA, the CDR3 is TGTGCCAGCAGCTTTAGCGGGGGGGCCGGGGAGCTGTTTTTT.

This clone was seen a few times. The rearrangement joins TRBV11-2 to TRBJ2-7, with D tentatively TRBD2 (6 bases). V gave up 5 bases and J gave up 3 bases, with 11 bases separating them. The CDR3 consists of 13 residues. Looked up from germline, CDR1 is SGHAT and CDR2 is FQNNGV. In DNA, the CDR3 is TGTGCCAGCAGCCCCCGGGAGAACTACGAGCAGTACGTC. Translation: CASSPRENYEQYV.

The V call is TRBV7-3, the J call TRBJ2-1, with D possibly matching TRBD2 (6 bases). CDR3 size: 11 residues. V gave up 6 bases and J gave up 8 bases, with 8 bases separating them. The germline gives CDR1 SGHTA, CDR2 FQGTGA. CDR3 sequence: CASREGHEQFF. CDR3 coding DNA: TGTGCCAGCAGGGAGGGCCATGAGCAGTTCTTC.

In this sample, this clone turned up once. V is TRBV7-3 and J is TRBJ2-5, with 14 bases matching TRBD2. Trimming removed 8 bases from V and 2 bases from J; junction bases left unmatched: 4. This CDR3 is 15 amino acids long. Germline V gene lookup returns CDR1 SGHTA and CDR2 FQGTGA. The CDR3 is CASRTSGGPQETQYF. DNA of the CDR3: TGTGCCAGCCGGACTAGCGGGGGGCCACAAGAGACCCAGTACTTC.

J is TRBJ2-3 and V is TRBV10-2; D gene uncertain. This CDR3 region has 13 residues. CDR1 and CDR2 from the germline V gene are WSHSY and SAAADI. V was cut by 3 bases and J by 1 base, with 5 bases left in between. CDR3 DNA sequence: TGCGCCAGCAGTGAATATGGCACAGATACGCAGTATTTT. Its protein is CASSEYGTDTQYF.

The sample holds one count of this clone. V and J are TRBV6-6 and TRBJ1-1; 7 bases are a match to TRBD1. With 11 bases clipped from V and 3 bases from J, the junction kept 12 bases outside the gene matches. The CDR3 extends over 14 amino acids. In germline, CDR1 is MNHNY, CDR2 SVGAGI (reference sequence). CDR3 protein: CAARDRTGHTEAFF. The DNA of the CDR3 is TGTGCCGCACGTGACAGGACAGGCCACACTGAAGCTTTCTTT.

This clone was counted once. The rearrangement links TRBV15 to TRBJ1-1, with D possibly being TRBD1 (5 bases). The CDR3 extends over 13 amino acids. The V end was cut by 5 bases, the J end by 5 bases, with 12 bases between. CDR1 is LNHNV and CDR2 is YYDKDF in the germline V gene (reference sequence). CDR3 nucleotide sequence: TGTGCCACCAGCGGTGGGGCTTTTACTGAAGCTTTCTTT. Its protein is CATSGGAFTEAFF.

The rearrangement links TRBV27 to TRBJ2-2, with 7 bases aligning to TRBD1. Germline V gene lookup returns CDR1 MNHEY and CDR2 SMNVEV (reference sequence). The V and J ends lost 3 bases and 4 bases, in that order; junction bases with no gene match: 11. This CDR3 region has 17 residues. CDR3 loop: CASSFLTTGSVTGELFF. In DNA form, the CDR3 reads TGTGCCAGCAGTTTCCTTACGACAGGGTCGGTCACCGGGGAGCTGTTTTTT.

This chain joins TRBV4-1 and TRBJ1-1; TRBD1 matches 7 bases. The germline CDR1 and CDR2 sequences are MGHRA and YSYEKL. The CDR3 loop spans 14 amino acids. Trimming at V came to 4 bases and at J to 9 bases, leaving 11 bases not matched to a gene. The CDR3 DNA sequence: TGCGCCAGCAGCCGTGACAGGGAAGGAGGAAAAGCTTTCTTT. Its protein is CASSRDREGGKAFF.

The V call is TRBV28, the J call TRBJ1-2, with 10 bases lining up with TRBD1. Losses at the gene ends were 6 bases for V and 4 bases for J; bases not matched to a gene: 14. The CDR3 has 17 residues. Germline loops: CDR1 MDHEN, CDR2 SYDVKM. This chain's CDR3 is CASSLYTGTGDIYGYTF. DNA of the CDR3: TGTGCCAGCAGCCTCTACACCGGGACAGGGGACATCTATGGCTACACCTTC.

This rearrangement joins TRBV27 to TRBJ2-1; unclear D gene. Germline CDR1 and CDR2: MNHEY and SMNVEV (reference sequence). Deletions cut 3 bases from V and 0 bases from J, with 6 bases between. This CDR3 is built from 14 residues. The CDR3 region is CASSFRVSYNEQFF. In nucleotides, the CDR3 is TGTGCCAGCAGTTTCCGGGTCTCCTACAATGAGCAGTTCTTC.

V is TRBV14 and J is TRBJ2-1, with 9 bases matching TRBD1. The trim removed 4 bases at V and 7 bases at J, leaving 2 bases unmatched. The CDR3 loop spans 13 amino acids. CDR1 and CDR2 from the germline V gene are SGHDN and FVKESK. Written as DNA, the CDR3 is TGTGCCAGCAGCCGGGACAGGGTGAATGAGCAGTTCTTC. It specifies CASSRDRVNEQFF.

This sequence joins TRBV21-1 and TRBJ1-2. TRBV21-1 is a pseudogene segment. CDR3 length: 17 amino acids. The CDR3 loop is CASSPPTGRVADYGYTF. The DNA for the CDR3 is TGTGCCAGCAGCCCACCAACAGGGAGGGTGGCGGACTATGGCTACACCTTC.

The chain couples TRBV5-5 to TRBJ1-4; 8 bases line up with TRBD1. Unmatched junction bases numbered 6, after V lost 3 bases and J lost 8 bases. Per the germline V gene, CDR1 is SGHKS and CDR2 is YYEKEE (reference sequence). The CDR3 has 14 residues. The chain's CDR3 is CASSSDRELEKLFF. CDR3 nucleotides: TGTGCCAGCAGCTCGGACAGGGAGTTGGAAAAACTGTTTTTT.

V is TRBV2 and J is TRBJ2-7; a weak D match, TRBD1 (5 bases). Germline V gene data show CDR1 as SNHLY and CDR2 as FYNNEI. The CDR3 runs to 13 residues. Between the trimmed V and J ends, which lost 5 bases and 4 bases, there was a span of 12 bases. The CDR3 nucleotides read TGTGCCAGCAGTAGAACGACAGCATACGAGCAGTACGTC. Translation: CASSRTTAYEQYV.

The V gene is TRBV7-9, the J gene TRBJ2-7, with 9 bases fitting TRBD1. The CDR3 spans 16 residues. The trim removed 5 bases at V and 2 bases at J, leaving 10 bases unmatched. Germline-derived CDR1 and CDR2 are SEHNR and FQNEAQ (reference sequence). The chain's CDR3 is CASSLRLGDRAYEQYF. CDR3 DNA: TGTGCCAGCAGCCTAAGGTTAGGGGACAGGGCCTACGAGCAGTACTTC.

Only one count was recorded for this clone. This chain links TRBV9 with TRBJ1-1, with D possibly TRBD1 on 6 matching bases. The germline CDR1 and CDR2 sequences are SGDLS and YYNGEE. Trimming left V 3 bases short and J 6 bases short, with 15 bases between. CDR3 size: 14 residues. CDR3 protein: CASSADDRPAEAFF. In DNA form, the CDR3 reads TGTGCCAGCAGCGCCGACGACAGGCCAGCTGAAGCTTTCTTT. Full variable domain (rest looked up from reference TRBV9 and TRBJ1-1): DSGVTQTPKHLITATGQRVTLRCSPRSGDLSVYWYQQSLDQGLQFLIQYYNGEERAKGNILERFSAQQFPDLHSELNLSSLELGDSALYFCASSADDRPAEAFFGQGTRLTVV.

In its sample, this clone is medium-sized. The rearrangement links TRBV13 to TRBJ2-2; unclear D gene. V was cut by 5 bases and J by 7 bases, with 8 bases left in between. The CDR3 runs 12 residues. Germline loops: CDR1 PRHDT, CDR2 FYEKMQ (reference sequence). The CDR3 here is CASSPFGGELFF. In DNA form, the CDR3 reads TGTGCCAGCAGCCCTTTCGGCGGGGAGCTGTTTTTT.

This chain uses TRBV11-2 with TRBJ2-7, with D possibly matching TRBD1 (5 bases). CDR1 and CDR2 from the germline V gene are SGHAT and FQNNGV. V lost 0 bases and J 6 bases, leaving 6 bases between the germline ends. The CDR3 sequence is 12 residues long. The CDR3 region has the DNA TGTGCCAGCAGCTTAGAAGGGGCCGAGCAGTACGTC. Translation: CASSLEGAEQYV.

This clone was seen a single time. The rearrangement uses TRBV5-6 and TRBJ2-5; a weak D match, TRBD2 (6 bases). The DNA matches TRBJ2-7 better at its end, which makes the J call doubtful. Germline lookup yields CDR1 SGHDT and CDR2 YYEEEE. This CDR3 spans 15 amino acids. CDR3: CASSFGGFSSYEQYF. The CDR3 region has the DNA TGTGCCAGCAGCTTCGGGGGATTCAGCTCCTACGAGCAGTACTTC.

In its sample, this clone was seen a few times. The V and J genes are TRBV28 and TRBJ1-2; D is undetermined. The V gene's germline CDR1 is MDHEN and CDR2 SYDVKM. The CDR3 sequence is 18 residues long. The V end lost 4 bases, the J end lost 5 bases, and 26 bases lay between the germline ends. This CDR3 is CASSSAASSSWQRYGYTF. The CDR3 region has the DNA TGTGCCAGCAGTTCAGCAGCCAGCAGTTCGTGGCAGCGATATGGCTACACCTTC.

The J gene is TRBJ1-2, the V gene TRBV27; 7 bases are a match to TRBD1. V shed 3 bases, J shed 1 base, and the junction held 11 bases outside the gene matches. Looked up from germline, CDR1 is MNHEY and CDR2 is SMNVEV (reference sequence). The CDR3 is 17 residues long. The CDR3 DNA reads TGTGCCAGCAGTTTCTACCCCCGGGACAGCATTAACTATGGCTACACCTTC. It specifies CASSFYPRDSINYGYTF.